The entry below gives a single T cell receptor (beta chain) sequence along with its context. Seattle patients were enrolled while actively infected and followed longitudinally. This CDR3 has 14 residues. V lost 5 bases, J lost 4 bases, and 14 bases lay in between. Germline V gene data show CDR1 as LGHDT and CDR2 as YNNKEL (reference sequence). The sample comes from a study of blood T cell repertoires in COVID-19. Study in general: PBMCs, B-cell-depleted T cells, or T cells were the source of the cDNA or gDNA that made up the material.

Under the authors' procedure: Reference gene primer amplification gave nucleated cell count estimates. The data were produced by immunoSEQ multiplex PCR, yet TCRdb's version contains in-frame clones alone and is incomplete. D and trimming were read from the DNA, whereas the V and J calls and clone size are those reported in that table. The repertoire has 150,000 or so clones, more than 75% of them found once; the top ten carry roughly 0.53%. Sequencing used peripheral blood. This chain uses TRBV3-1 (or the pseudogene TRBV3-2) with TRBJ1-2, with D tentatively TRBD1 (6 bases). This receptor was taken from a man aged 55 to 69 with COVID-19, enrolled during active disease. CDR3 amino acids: CASSVTGTVYGYTF. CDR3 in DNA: TGTGCCAGCAGCGTCACAGGGACGGTCTATGGCTACACCTTC.